This TCR beta chain was recovered during a study of T cells in Graves' hyperthyroidism and ophthalmopathy. Turning to the study itself: It was at initial diagnosis, before any treatment, that peripheral blood was collected.

The investigators amplified TCR beta CDR3 regions from RNA transcripts. The HTBI primer set drove a first-round RT-PCR of the TCR CDR3. TCRdb re-called the multiplex PCR reads with MiXCR, one entry per CDR3 protein. The sample lists 350,000 to 400,000 distinct CDR3 sequences; 15% to 20% were seen once. Exclusions: uncontrolled infection, other autoimmune disease, pregnancy, lactation. Study-wide results and limits: Most thyroid clonotypes with frequency above 0.001 were detected in blood.

V lost 3 bases, J lost 3 bases, and 11 bases lay in between. Germline assignment: CDR1 MGHRA and CDR2 YSYEKL. This CDR3 comprises 14 residues. This clonotype was seen many times. The target antigen is unknown. Specimen: blood. The chain employs TRBV4-1 and TRBJ1-1; no clear D gene. This clonotype originated in a man between 18 and 35 years old with Graves' ophthalmopathy. The CDR3 loop is CASSHPFRDTEAFF. The CDR3 DNA reads as TGCGCCAGCAGCCACCCTTTCCGGGACACTGAAGCTTTCTTT.